A selection of T cell receptor beta chains follows, all from one sample in a study of a mutant IDH1 vaccine in newly diagnosed glioma. Which antigens these TCRs recognize remains unknown. The table came from immunoSEQ multiplex PCR; TCRdb's copy has only in-frame clones and leaves some out. The repertoire has roughly 38,000 clones, about 78% of them found once; the top ten carry approximately 6.5%. Sample: PBMCs, taken from a glioma patient whose treatment included an IDH1 peptide vaccine. All receptors derive from a woman between 35 and 50 years old with glioma. Some clones in this sample may be carry-over from other donors' samples. The CDR3 runs from the conserved cysteine through the conserved F or W. Each record gives: V gene, J gene, clone size, D gene, CDR3 protein, CDR3 DNA. The D gene is left open where the match is weak. Size is omitted from some rows. Given values are once, few, many or a class for expanded clones.

TRBV12-1	TRBJ1-5	NA	NA	CASSFGQKNQPQHF	TGTGCCAGCAGCTTTGGGCAGAAGAATCAGCCCCAGCATTTT
TRBV6-5	TRBJ1-1	NA	TRBD1	CASSYSTGGETEAFF	TGTGCCAGCAGTTACTCAACAGGGGGCGAGACTGAAGCTTTCTTT
TRBV6-6	TRBJ1-2	NA	NA	CASRTGTIGGYTF	TGTGCCAGCAGGACCGGGACGATTGGTGGCTACACCTTC
TRBV28	TRBJ2-7	NA	NA	CASSLGRNEQYF	TGTGCCAGCAGTTTGGGTCGGAACGAGCAGTACTTC
TRBV5-1	TRBJ2-7	NA	NA	CASSPSRLVAYEQYF	TGCGCCAGCAGCCCCTCCCGCCTTGTGGCCTACGAGCAGTACTTC
TRBV13	TRBJ1-2	NA	NA	CASSLVSQNYGYTF	TGTGCCAGCAGCTTAGTGTCGCAGAACTATGGCTACACCTTC
TRBV2	TRBJ2-5	NA	NA	CASSEMQVVETQYF	TGTGCCAGCAGTGAAATGCAGGTCGTGGAGACCCAGTACTTC
TRBV5-8	TRBJ2-7	NA	NA	CASSLAGTTEQYF	TGTGCCAGCAGCTTGGCGGGGACGACCGAGCAGTACTTC
TRBV7-2	TRBJ1-4	NA	NA	CASSRGGTTNEKLFF	TGTGCCAGCAGCCGAGGGGGGACAACTAATGAAAAACTGTTTTTT
TRBV5-1	TRBJ1-3	NA	NA	CASSFTVGQLGNTIYF	TGCGCCAGCAGCTTTACGGTCGGACAGCTAGGAAACACCATATATTTT
TRBV5-1	TRBJ2-1	NA	NA	CASSPRIGDGEQFF	TGCGCCAGCAGCCCCCGGATAGGGGACGGTGAGCAGTTCTTC
TRBV5-1	TRBJ1-1	few	TRBD1	CASSLGVGQGFNTEAFF	TGCGCCAGCAGCTTGGGCGTGGGACAGGGATTCAACACTGAAGCTTTCTTT
TRBV4-1	TRBJ1-3	NA	NA	CASSQSTASGNTIYF	TGCGCCAGCAGCCAATCGACGGCGTCTGGAAACACCATATATTTT
TRBV27	TRBJ2-1	NA	TRBD2	CASSLLTGTRKYNEQFF	TGTGCCAGCAGTTTATTGACCGGGACTAGAAAATACAATGAGCAGTTCTTC
TRBV7-9	TRBJ1-5	NA	NA	CASSLQGGSQPQHF	TGTGCCAGCAGCTTACAGGGTGGAAGTCAGCCCCAGCATTTT
TRBV9	TRBJ1-1	NA	NA	CASSQGDDTEAFF	TGTGCCAGCAGCCAAGGGGATGACACTGAAGCTTTCTTT
TRBV6-6	TRBJ1-6	NA	TRBD1	CASRGQGLSYNSPLHF	TGTGCCAGCAGGGGACAGGGACTCTCCTATAATTCACCCCTCCACTTT
TRBV6-5	TRBJ2-5	NA	TRBD1	CASSYSRDRQETQYF	TGTGCCAGCAGTTACTCGAGGGACAGACAAGAGACCCAGTACTTC
TRBV7-9	TRBJ2-7	NA	NA	CASSQGGGTSYEQYF	TGTGCCAGCAGCCAGGGGGGGGGTACCTCCTACGAGCAGTACTTC
TRBV6-5	TRBJ1-4	few	TRBD1	CASSFDRVVTNEKLFF	TGTGCCAGCAGTTTTGACAGGGTAGTAACTAATGAAAAACTGTTTTTT
TRBV5-1	TRBJ2-5	NA	TRBD1	CASSLGTGREETQYF	TGCGCCAGCAGCCTGGGGACAGGGAGAGAAGAGACCCAGTACTTC
TRBV4-1	TRBJ1-5	NA	NA	CASSPPRDAERNQPQHF	TGCGCCAGCAGCCCTCCCCGGGACGCCGAACGGAATCAGCCCCAGCATTTT
TRBV6-1	TRBJ1-2	NA	NA	CASSNRRQVGYTF	TGTGCCAGCAGTAACCGAAGGCAGGTTGGCTACACCTTC
TRBV27	TRBJ1-5	NA	TRBD1	CASGQGGGNQPQHF	TGTGCCAGCGGACAGGGTGGTGGCAATCAGCCCCAGCATTTT
TRBV7-8	TRBJ1-5	NA	NA	CASSLKAGRAVQQPQHF	TGTGCCAGCAGCTTGAAAGCGGGCAGGGCCGTCCAACAGCCCCAGCATTTT
TRBV4-1	TRBJ2-7	NA	TRBD1	CASSQKWGTGGLGEQYF	TGCGCCAGCAGCCAAAAGTGGGGGACAGGGGGCTTAGGTGAGCAGTACTTC
TRBV6-4	TRBJ1-5	NA	NA	CASSEGANQPQHF	TGTGCCAGCAGTGAGGGGGCCAATCAGCCCCAGCATTTT
TRBV9	TRBJ2-4	NA	NA	CASSVGGLAKNIQYF	TGTGCCAGCAGCGTAGGGGGTTTAGCCAAAAACATTCAGTACTTC
TRBV4-1	TRBJ2-6	NA	NA	CASSQGARGPGANVLTF	TGCGCCAGCAGCCAAGGGGCCCGGGGGCCTGGGGCCAACGTCCTGACTTTC
TRBV5-4	TRBJ1-1	few	NA	CASSLNQNTEAFF	TGTGCCAGCAGCTTGAACCAGAACACTGAAGCTTTCTTT
TRBV10-3	TRBJ2-3	NA	NA	CATAAGPSGDTQYF	TGTGCCACCGCAGCGGGCCCAAGCGGAGATACGCAGTATTTT
TRBV7-3	TRBJ2-2	NA	TRBD1	CASSLGTGLTGELFF	TGTGCCAGCAGCTTAGGGACAGGGCTAACCGGGGAGCTGTTTTTT
TRBV19	TRBJ1-2	NA	NA	CASSPQGFYGYTF	TGTGCCAGTAGCCCTCAGGGGTTCTATGGCTACACCTTC
TRBV4-1	TRBJ1-5	few	NA	CASSQGVLGGNQPQHF	TGCGCCAGCAGCCAAGGGGTGTTGGGGGGCAATCAGCCCCAGCATTTT
TRBV6-6	TRBJ1-5	NA	TRBD1	CASSQGQVYQPQHF	TGTGCCAGCAGCCAAGGACAGGTATATCAGCCCCAGCATTTT
TRBV4-3	TRBJ1-4	NA	TRBD1	CASSQAGGTGKARNEKLFF	TGCGCCAGCAGCCAAGCGGGCGGGACAGGGAAAGCTAGAAATGAAAAACTGTTTTTT
TRBV4-2	TRBJ2-3	NA	NA	CASSQDGGRGIDTQYF	TGTGCCAGCAGCCAAGATGGAGGGAGGGGGATAGATACGCAGTATTTT
TRBV7-8	TRBJ1-1	NA	NA	CASSTNLEAFF	TGTGCCAGCAGCACCAACTTAGAAGCTTTCTTT
TRBV19	TRBJ1-1	NA	NA	CASSTSKYTEAFF	TGTGCCAGTAGTACGTCCAAGTACACTGAAGCTTTCTTT
TRBV19	TRBJ2-1	NA	TRBD2	CASKVAGGSNEQFF	TGTGCCAGTAAAGTAGCGGGAGGGTCCAATGAGCAGTTCTTC
TRBV14	TRBJ2-4	NA	NA	CASSQSGSQGRKYF	TGTGCCAGCAGCCAATCGGGAAGTCAGGGCAGAAAGTACTTC
TRBV6-1	TRBJ2-7	NA	NA	CASRGETPSYEQYF	TGTGCCAGCAGAGGGGAGACGCCCTCCTACGAGCAGTACTTC
TRBV13	TRBJ2-4	NA	NA	CASSSRGRTKNIQYF	TGTGCCAGCAGCTCGCGAGGACGGACCAAAAACATTCAGTACTTC
TRBV7-9	TRBJ2-5	few	NA	CASSFGGSRGGTQYF	TGTGCCAGCAGCTTCGGGGGGAGCAGGGGAGGGACCCAGTACTTC
TRBV5-1	TRBJ1-5	NA	TRBD1	CASSLGPEGAGQPQHF	TGCGCCAGCAGCTTGGGGCCAGAGGGGGCGGGTCAGCCCCAGCATTTT
TRBV27	TRBJ2-7	few	NA	CASSPTKYGIYEQYF	TGTGCCAGCAGTCCGACTAAGTATGGGATCTACGAGCAGTACTTC
TRBV5-4	TRBJ2-3	NA	NA	CASTFSAGPTDTQYF	TGTGCCAGCACATTCAGCGCGGGGCCCACAGATACGCAGTATTTT
TRBV4-3	TRBJ2-5	NA	NA	CASSQNVQETQYF	TGCGCCAGCAGCCAAAACGTTCAAGAGACCCAGTACTTC
TRBV6-6	TRBJ2-1	NA	NA	CASSPIDEQFF	TGTGCCAGCAGTCCGATAGATGAGCAGTTCTTC
TRBV27	TRBJ1-5	NA	NA	CASSTSVSQPQHF	TGTGCCAGCAGTACATCTGTGAGCCAGCCCCAGCATTTT
TRBV4-3	TRBJ2-7	once	NA	CASSQGLGGRGDEQYF	TGCGCCAGCAGCCAAGGTCTGGGTGGGAGAGGGGACGAGCAGTACTTC
TRBV5-1	TRBJ2-3	NA	TRBD1	CASSFEGASTDTQYF	TGCGCCAGCAGCTTCGAGGGGGCTAGCACAGATACGCAGTATTTT
TRBV5-1	TRBJ2-7	NA	NA	CASSQEPAPGEQYF	TGCGCCAGCAGCCAGGAACCGGCCCCGGGGGAGCAGTACTTC
TRBV5-4	TRBJ2-5	NA	NA	CASSFSGTSETQYF	TGTGCCAGCAGCTTCTCCGGGACGTCAGAGACCCAGTACTTC
TRBV5-4	TRBJ2-7	NA	TRBD2	CASSPPAGGGEQYF	TGTGCCAGCTCCCCCCCAGCGGGGGGAGGCGAGCAGTACTTC
TRBV2	TRBJ1-1	NA	NA	CASSTGTGEAFF	TGTGCCAGCAGTACCGGGACGGGTGAAGCTTTCTTT
TRBV11-2	TRBJ1-1	NA	NA	CASSRGTEAFF	TGTGCCAGCAGCCGAGGCACTGAAGCTTTCTTT
TRBV5-1	TRBJ1-5	once	TRBD1	CASSPTGGSNQPQHF	TGCGCCAGCAGCCCGACAGGGGGTAGCAATCAGCCCCAGCATTTT
TRBV5-1	TRBJ2-1	NA	TRBD1	CASSGGQGPYNEQFF	TGCGCCAGCAGCGGCGGACAGGGACCCTACAATGAGCAGTTCTTC
TRBV7-9	TRBJ1-5	NA	NA	CASSFTGAGKGGNQPQHF	TGTGCCAGCAGCTTCACCGGGGCAGGGAAGGGAGGAAATCAGCCCCAGCATTTT